The 23 T cell receptor beta chains below were found in one sample sequenced in a study of metastatic and nonmetastatic thyroid tumors. The entire patient cohort was treatment-naive prior to thyroid surgery. With MiXCR, TCRdb reprocessed the PCR reads. The table includes just over 7,500 clones, roughly 30% detected once. The material sequenced was adjacent normal tissue. Source of these receptors: a female donor with papillary thyroid cancer or a benign thyroid nodule (not recorded which). Some clones in this sample may be carry-over from other donors' samples.

This clone was seen only a few times. The genes are TRBV6-6 and TRBJ1-2; D uncertain. V was pared by 2 bases and J by 1 base, with 14 bases between. Germline CDR1 and CDR2: MNHNY and SVGAGI (reference sequence). This CDR3 has 16 amino acids. The chain's CDR3 is CASSYGSTSFNYGYTF. In nucleotides, the CDR3 is TGTGCCAGCAGTTACGGCTCTACAAGTTTTAACTATGGCTACACCTTC.

This clone is labeled medium-sized. The chain couples TRBV7-9 to TRBJ1-1; D gene ambiguous. V lost 7 bases to trimming and J lost 13 bases, with 19 bases between them. Germline V gene lookup returns CDR1 SEHNR and CDR2 FQNEAQ (reference sequence). The CDR3 is 12 residues long. The CDR3 loop is CASNSGVQAVFF. CDR3 DNA sequence: TGTGCCAGCAATAGTGGGGTGCAAGCGGTTTTCTTT.

This clone was counted many times. This chain connects TRBV25-1 to TRBJ2-5; 9 nucleotides line up with TRBD2. J was trimmed by 7 bases and V by 5 bases; bases with no gene match: 11. Per germline, CDR1 MGHDK and CDR2 SYGVNS. The CDR3 contains 15 residues. This chain's CDR3 is CASSNSGRGIGTQYF. In DNA form, the CDR3 reads TGTGCCAGCAGTAATAGCGGGAGAGGGATAGGGACCCAGTACTTC. The full variable domain, in which reference TRBV25-1 and TRBJ2-5 provide the parts outside the CDR3, is EADIYQTPRYLVIGTGKKITLECSQTMGHDKMYWYQQDPGMELHLIHYSYGVNSTEKGDLSSESTVSRIRTEHFPLTLESARPSHTSQYLCASSNSGRGIGTQYFGPGTRLLVL.

This chain links TRBV27 with TRBJ1-6; D possibly corresponds to TRBD1 (6 bases). CDR3 size: 15 residues. Looked up from germline, CDR1 is MNHEY and CDR2 is SMNVEV (reference sequence). Trimming left V 5 bases short and J 4 bases short, with 12 bases between. The CDR3 protein is CASSVGQSYNSPLHF. The DNA for the CDR3 is TGTGCCAGCAGTGTTGGACAGTCATATAATTCACCCCTCCACTTT.

This clone was observed a handful of times. The V call is TRBV6-1, the J call TRBJ1-1; D possibly corresponds to TRBD1 (6 bases). Trimming took off 5 bases at V and 1 base at J, with 14 bases between the two ends. The CDR3 consists of 15 residues. Germline CDR1 is MNHNS and CDR2 is SASEGT. CDR3 amino acids: CASSTEYRANTEAFF. As DNA, the CDR3 is TGTGCCAGCAGTACTGAATACAGGGCGAACACTGAAGCTTTCTTT.

This clone was seen only a few times. The same CDR3 also results from other DNA sequences found in this sample. This sequence joins TRBV12-1 and TRBJ2-7; TRBD1 reflects the table's D call only, with no check against the DNA. TRBV12-1 is shown as a pseudogene. CDR3 length: 14 amino acids. CDR3: CASSPGTGRVEQYV. The CDR3 nucleotides read TGTGCCAGCAGCCCAGGGACAGGGCGGGTTGAGCAGTACGTC.

This clone was observed many times. The rearrangement uses TRBV5-4 and TRBJ1-1; a weak D match, TRBD1 (6 bases). There are 17 residues in the CDR3. The germline gives CDR1 SGHNT, CDR2 YYREEE (reference sequence). V lost 4 bases and J 3 bases, leaving 22 bases between the germline ends. DNA for the CDR3: TGTGCCAGCAGCAATTTAGTGTGGGGGCGCTTGGACACTGAAGCTTTCTTT. It yields the protein CASSNLVWGRLDTEAFF.

The CDR3 sequence is CASSPPRGGLQETQYF. In nucleotides, the CDR3 is TGTGCCAGCAGCCCCCCGAGGGGGGGGCTACAAGAGACCCAGTACTTC. This chain links TRBV7-2 with TRBJ2-5, with TRBD2 as a possible D gene (7 bases). This CDR3 comprises 16 residues. V was trimmed by 5 bases and J by 2 bases, leaving 18 bases between them. Germline loops: CDR1 SGHTA, CDR2 FQGNSA.

There are many counts of this clone. J is TRBJ2-1 and V is TRBV4-2, with TRBD2 as a possible D gene (5 bases). Trimming removed 0 bases from V and 7 bases from J, with 16 bases in between. Germline lookup yields CDR1 LGHNA and CDR2 YNFKEQ. This CDR3 has 16 amino acids. CDR3 nucleotide sequence: TGTGCCAGCAGCCAAGATCAAAGCGGTTATGGTAATGAGCAGTTCTTC. Translating gives CASSQDQSGYGNEQFF.

The chain uses TRBV6-6 and TRBJ2-7, with 9 bases identical to TRBD1. Germline V gene lookup returns CDR1 MNHNY and CDR2 SVGAGI (reference sequence). The CDR3 sequence is 13 residues long. V shed 0 bases and J 9 bases; nucleotides not matched to a gene: 3. The CDR3 DNA reads as TGTGCCAGCAGTTACTCGCCGGGACAGGGGCAGTACTTC. Its protein is CASSYSPGQGQYF.

Judged by abundance, this clone is medium-sized (0.01 to 0.1%). V and J are TRBV19 and TRBJ2-2; D is ambiguous. V was cut by 7 bases and J by 13 bases, with 25 bases left in between. Per germline, CDR1 LNHDA and CDR2 SQIVND (reference sequence). This CDR3 is 15 amino acids long. CDR3: CASTLGADGPSVLFF. The CDR3 DNA reads TGTGCCAGTACTCTGGGCGCAGATGGGCCCTCCGTGCTGTTTTTT. Full variable domain (missing parts from reference TRBV19 and TRBJ2-2): DGGITQSPKYLFRKEGQNVTLSCEQNLNHDAMYWYRQDPGQGLRLIYYSQIVNDFQKGDIAEGYSVSREKKESFPLTVTSAQKNPTAFYLCASTLGADGPSVLFFGEGSRLTVL.

This clone was seen many times. This sequence joins TRBV6-1 and TRBJ1-5; D call uncertain. This CDR3 has 15 amino acids. The germline V gene encodes CDR1 MNHNS and CDR2 SASEGT. V was clipped by 6 bases and J by 2 bases, with 14 bases between them. The CDR3 spells CASSLEGSGNQPQHF. CDR3 bases: TGTGCCAGCAGCCTCGAAGGGTCGGGCAATCAGCCCCAGCATTTT.

In its sample, this clone is medium-sized. V gene TRBV7-2 combines with J gene TRBJ2-7; D is possibly TRBD2 (6 bases). Germline V lookup: CDR1 SGHTA, CDR2 FQGNSA. Deletions cut 7 bases from V and 10 bases from J, with 14 bases between. The CDR3 covers 11 residues. The CDR3 protein is CASNLAGLQYV. The CDR3 bases are TGTGCCAGCAACTTGGCGGGGTTACAGTACGTC.

A few counts support this clone. The chain recombines TRBV12-3 or TRBV12-4 with TRBJ2-7, with D hard to call. V was shortened by 5 bases and J by 3 bases, with 8 bases between the two germline ends. This CDR3 comprises 12 residues. The CDR3 region has the DNA TGTGCCAGCAGTACGGACGGCTACGAGCAGTACTTC. Residues: CASSTDGYEQYF.

By share, this clone ranks as large (0.1 to 1%). The chain couples TRBV7-2 to TRBJ2-1; D is unresolved. The germline V gene encodes CDR1 SGHTA and CDR2 FQGNSA. This CDR3 has 12 amino acids. Deletions cut 3 bases from V and 3 bases from J, with 3 bases between. CDR3 loop: CASSFFYNEQFF. In nucleotides, the CDR3 is TGTGCCAGCAGCTTCTTCTACAATGAGCAGTTCTTC.

As regards this clone: A junction end diverges from the germline sequence, so it may reflect a read error. The genes are TRBV30 and TRBJ1-5, with 7 bases lining up with TRBD1. This CDR3 contains 15 residues. Germline V gives CDR1 GTSNPN, CDR2 SVGIG (reference sequence). Here the CDR3 reads CARSYRVRGAQPQHF. The CDR3 DNA is TGTGCCCGGAGTTACCGGGTCAGGGGGGCTCAGCCCCAGCATTTT.

This clone is labeled medium-sized (0.01 to 0.1%). The rearrangement joins TRBV2 to TRBJ2-6; D may be TRBD2 (5 bases). The germline V gene encodes CDR1 SNHLY and CDR2 FYNNEI. The CDR3 totals 15 residues. The V end was cut by 7 bases, the J end by 0 bases, with 10 bases between. CDR3 nucleotides: TGTGCCAGCACGCGGGCCGGCTCTGGGGCCAACGTCCTGACTTTC. Protein product: CASTRAGSGANVLTF.

The chain couples TRBV28 to TRBJ2-7, with D perhaps TRBD2 (6 bases). The CDR3 loop spans 14 amino acids. Germline lookup yields CDR1 MDHEN and CDR2 SYDVKM. CDR3: CASSFGGDASGDFV. The DNA of the CDR3 is TGTGCCAGCAGTTTCGGAGGGGATGCCTCTGGAGACTTCGTC.

For this clone: At one of its ends the junction is not consistent with the germline gene, which may arise from a read error. This chain links TRBV9 with TRBJ2-1; D might be TRBD1 (6 bases). CDR1 is SGDLS, CDR2 YYNGEE, per germline. This CDR3 has 16 amino acids. The CDR3 nucleotides are TGTGTCAGCAGCGCCCGGAACACCCAGGGGTACAATGAGCAGTTCTTC. Translation gives CVSSARNTQGYNEQFF.

V gene TRBV7-3 combines with J gene TRBJ2-2; 9 bases are shared with TRBD1. V gave up 5 bases and J gave up 3 bases; unmatched junction bases: 7. CDR3 length: 16 residues. Germline CDR1 SGHTA, CDR2 FQGTGA. The CDR3 bases are TGTGCCAGCAGCCCAACAGGGGGCGCTTACACCGGGGAGCTGTTTTTT. Its protein product is CASSPTGGAYTGELFF.

The chain has TRBV5-1 and TRBJ1-2; D gene unclear. Germline V gives CDR1 SGHRS, CDR2 YFSETQ. V was cut by 1 base and J by 8 bases, with 9 bases left in between. The CDR3 spans 12 residues. The CDR3 bases are TGCGCCAGCAGCTTGCCGGACGGCGGCTACACCTTC. Its protein product is CASSLPDGGYTF. Supplemented by reference TRBV5-1 and TRBJ1-2, the full variable domain reads KAGVTQTPRYLIKTRGQQVTLSCSPISGHRSVSWYQQTPGQGLQFLFEYFSETQRNKGNFPGRFSGRQFSNSRSEMNVSTLELGDSALYLCASSLPDGGYTFGSGTRLTVV.

The chain recombines TRBV11-1 with TRBJ1-1, with no clear D. The CDR3 is 14 residues long. Germline V gene data show CDR1 as SGHAT and CDR2 as FQDESV (reference sequence). Trimming removed 7 bases from V and 4 bases from J, with 16 bases in between. CDR3 nucleotides: TGTGCCAGCATCTTGTCCCCAGGTGGCACTGAAGCTTTCTTT. Amino acids: CASILSPGGTEAFF.

This clone was detected ten times or more. J is TRBJ1-1 and V is TRBV5-8; D may be TRBD1 (5 bases). The CDR3 consists of 15 residues. CDR1 is SGHTS, CDR2 YDEGEE, per germline. V was cut by 4 bases and J by 1 base, with 14 bases left in between. DNA of the CDR3: TGTGCCAGCAGCCTCCGGGGGACCGGGAACACTGAAGCTTTCTTT. The encoded protein is CASSLRGTGNTEAFF.